The clone carrying this T cell receptor beta chain was counted a few times. This entry belongs to a study of T-cell reconstitution after alpha-beta-depleted transplantation in children. The CDR3 extends over 17 amino acids. Germline CDR1 is MNHEY and CDR2 is SVGAGI. Trimming left V 0 bases short and J 0 bases short, with 12 bases between. Library preparation (for TCRbeta) was performed with unique molecular identifiers. Each CDR3 protein gets one entry after TCRdb re-called the PCR reads with MiXCR. The data show 450,000 to 600,000 distinct CDR3 sequences, 18% seen once. The chain uses TRBV6-5 and TRBJ2-4, with D tentatively TRBD1 (6 bases). The material sequenced was PBMCs from the stem cell graft donor, taken from the stem cell graft. The source of this sequence is a human donor who donated a stem cell graft to a child with acute lymphoblastic leukemia. The CDR3 region is CASSYSTGGVAKNIQYF. CDR3 sequence (DNA): TGTGCCAGCAGTTACTCGACAGGTGGGGTAGCCAAAAACATTCAGTACTTC.